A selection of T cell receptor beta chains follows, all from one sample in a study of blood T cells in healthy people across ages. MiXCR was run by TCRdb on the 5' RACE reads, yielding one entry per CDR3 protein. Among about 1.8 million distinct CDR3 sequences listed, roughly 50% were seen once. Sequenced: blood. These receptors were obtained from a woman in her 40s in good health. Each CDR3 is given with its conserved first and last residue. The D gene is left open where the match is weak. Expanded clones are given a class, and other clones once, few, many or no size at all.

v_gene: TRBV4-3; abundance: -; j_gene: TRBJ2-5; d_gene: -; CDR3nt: TGCGCCAGCAGCCAAGAAGGGAGTTTGGCTGGAGAGCAGTACTTC; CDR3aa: CASSQEGSLAGEQYF
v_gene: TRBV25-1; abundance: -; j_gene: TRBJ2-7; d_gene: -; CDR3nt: TGTGCCAGCAGTGAAGCAGGGGTGGCTGGCGAGCAGTACTTC; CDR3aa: CASSEAGVAGEQYF
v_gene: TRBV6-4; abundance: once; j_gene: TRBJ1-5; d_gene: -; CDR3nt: TGTGCCAGCAGCATGGACCCTCAGTACCCCCAGCATTTT; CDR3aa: CASSMDPQYPQHF
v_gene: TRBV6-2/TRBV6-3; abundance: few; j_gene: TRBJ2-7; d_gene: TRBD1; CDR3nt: TGTGCCAGCAGTACCGGACAGGTCCCCGTCTACGAGCAGTACTTC; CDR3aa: CASSTGQVPVYEQYF
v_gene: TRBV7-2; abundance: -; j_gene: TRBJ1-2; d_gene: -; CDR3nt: TGTGCCAGCAGCTTAGTCAACAGGGCGAATGGTGGCTACACCTTC; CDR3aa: CASSLVNRANGGYTF
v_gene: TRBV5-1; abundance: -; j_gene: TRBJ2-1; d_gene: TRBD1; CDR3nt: TGCGCCAGCACGCGACAGGGGGCAGTATCCTACAATGAGCAGTTCTTC; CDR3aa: CASTRQGAVSYNEQFF
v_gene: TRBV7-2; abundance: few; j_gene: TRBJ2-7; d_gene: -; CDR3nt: TGTGCCAGCAGCTCCCGACAGGCGACCTACGAGCAGTACTTC; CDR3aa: CASSSRQATYEQYF
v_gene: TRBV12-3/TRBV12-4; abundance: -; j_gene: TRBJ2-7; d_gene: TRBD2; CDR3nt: TGTGCCAGCAGCCTTAGCGGGGGGCTCCCCTCCGAGCAGTACTTC; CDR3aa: CASSLSGGLPSEQYF
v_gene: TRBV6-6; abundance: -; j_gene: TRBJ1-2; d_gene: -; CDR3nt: TGTGCCAGCAGTCTCCCGGACAGAACCAATAACTATGGCTACACCTTC; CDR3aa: CASSLPDRTNNYGYTF
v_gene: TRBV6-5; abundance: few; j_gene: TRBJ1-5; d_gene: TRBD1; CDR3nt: TGTGCCAGCAGTGCAGGGGGCTATCAGCATTTT; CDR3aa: CASSAGGYQHF
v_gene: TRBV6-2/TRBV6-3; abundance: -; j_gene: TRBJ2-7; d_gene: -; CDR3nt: TGTGCCAGCAGTCTAGGGCAGATACAGGGTATCAATGAGCAGTACTTC; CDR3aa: CASSLGQIQGINEQYF
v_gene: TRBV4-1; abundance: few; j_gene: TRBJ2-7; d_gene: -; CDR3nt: TGCGCCAGCAGCCATCCCAGGTCGCCCGAGCAGTACTTC; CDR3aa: CASSHPRSPEQYF
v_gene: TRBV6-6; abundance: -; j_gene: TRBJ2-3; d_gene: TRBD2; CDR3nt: TGTGCCAGCAGTTACTCCCTGGCTAGCGGGGAGGCAGATACGCAGTATTTT; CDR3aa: CASSYSLASGEADTQYF
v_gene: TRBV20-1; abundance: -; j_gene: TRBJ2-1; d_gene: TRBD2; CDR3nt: TGCAGTGCTGCCCCTCACGGGACTAGCGGCACTGGTGAGCAGTTCTTC; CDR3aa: CSAAPHGTSGTGEQFF
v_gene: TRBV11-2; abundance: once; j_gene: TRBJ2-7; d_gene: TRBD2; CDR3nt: TGTGCCGGCAGCTTAGGTCAGGGACTAGCGGGGCCCGTCGTCGGCAATGAGCAGTACTTC; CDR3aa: CAGSLGQGLAGPVVGNEQYF
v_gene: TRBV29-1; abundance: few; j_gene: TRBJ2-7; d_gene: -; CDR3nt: TGCAGCGTTAATACAGGTACCTACGAGCAGTACTTC; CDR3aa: CSVNTGTYEQYF
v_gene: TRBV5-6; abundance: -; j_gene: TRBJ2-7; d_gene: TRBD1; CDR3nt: TGTGCCAGCAGCTTAGGGACAGAAGTCTACGAGCAGTACTTC; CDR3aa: CASSLGTEVYEQYF
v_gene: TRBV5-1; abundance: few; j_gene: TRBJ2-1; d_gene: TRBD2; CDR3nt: TGCGCCAGCAGCCCGGGACTAGCGGGGGGACAGATTAACAATGAGCAGTTCTTC; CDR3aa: CASSPGLAGGQINNEQFF
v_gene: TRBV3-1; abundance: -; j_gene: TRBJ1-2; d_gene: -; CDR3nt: TGTGCCAGCAGCCAAGATCCAATCCCAGGTCGCGGCTACACCTTC; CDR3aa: CASSQDPIPGRGYTF
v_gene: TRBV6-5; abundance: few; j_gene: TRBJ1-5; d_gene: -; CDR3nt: TGTGCCAGCAGCCGAACCCCGGCCGGGGGCAATCAGCCCCAGCATTTT; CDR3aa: CASSRTPAGGNQPQHF